These T cell receptor beta chains were read from a single sample in a study of blood T cells in healthy people across ages. From the 5' RACE reads, TCRdb called clonotypes with MiXCR, one entry per CDR3 protein. The sample contains fewer than 900,000 distinct CDR3 sequences, 35% to 40% of which appear only once. The sample comprised blood. These receptors were obtained from a man younger than 30 in good health. Both conserved end residues are part of each CDR3. Each record gives: D gene, V gene, CDR3 length, clone size, J gene, CDR3 protein, CDR3 DNA. A D gene is named only where the DNA matches it firmly. Part of the rows lack a size; the others show once, few, many or a class for expanded clones.

>TRBD1|TRBV20-1|14|NA|TRBJ1-5
CSATRTGGNQPQHF
TGCAGTGCCACCAGGACAGGGGGCAATCAGCCCCAGCATTTT
>NA|TRBV25-1|13|NA|TRBJ2-2
CASSGGLAGELFF
TGTGCCAGCAGTGGGGGTTTGGCCGGGGAGCTGTTTTTT
>TRBD2|TRBV6-2/TRBV6-3|16|NA|TRBJ2-5
CASSPGTKTYQETQYF
TGTGCCAGCAGTCCGGGGACTAAAACGTACCAAGAGACCCAGTACTTC
>TRBD2|TRBV19|17|NA|TRBJ2-1
CASSIVLSGGAYTEQFF
TGTGCCAGTAGTATAGTTCTCAGCGGGGGGGCCTACACTGAGCAGTTCTTC
>NA|TRBV20-1|12|NA|TRBJ2-7
CSARQGGDEQYF
TGCAGTGCTAGACAGGGGGGGGACGAGCAGTACTTC
>NA|TRBV2|14|NA|TRBJ2-3
CASEGGVNTDTQYF
TGTGCCAGCGAAGGGGGGGTCAACACAGATACGCAGTATTTT
>NA|TRBV5-1|14|few|TRBJ2-2
CASRLAVNTGELFF
TGCGCCAGCCGTCTCGCAGTGAACACCGGGGAGCTGTTTTTT
>NA|TRBV12-3/TRBV12-4|17|NA|TRBJ2-1
CASIKGRGASSYNEQFF
TGTGCCAGCATAAAAGGAAGGGGAGCGAGCTCCTACAATGAGCAGTTCTTC
>NA|TRBV7-2|14|NA|TRBJ1-4
CASSLDQTNEKLFF
TGTGCCAGCAGCTTAGATCAAACTAATGAAAAACTGTTTTTT
>NA|TRBV7-2|16|many|TRBJ2-3
CASSLASTHFTDTQYF
TGTGCCAGCAGCTTAGCGTCAACTCATTTCACAGATACGCAGTATTTT
>TRBD2|TRBV12-3/TRBV12-4|15|few|TRBJ2-1
CASIAGLAEDNEQFF
TGTGCCAGCATCGCGGGACTAGCGGAGGACAATGAGCAGTTCTTC
>TRBD2|TRBV20-1|14|few|TRBJ2-5
CSARGLAEQETQYF
TGCAGTGCTAGGGGACTAGCGGAACAAGAGACCCAGTACTTC
>TRBD1|TRBV6-6|15|NA|TRBJ1-3
CASSYRQGFGNTIYF
TGTGCCAGCAGTTACAGACAGGGCTTTGGAAACACCATATATTTT
>TRBD2|TRBV4-1|16|NA|TRBJ2-3
CASSQTSGRARDTQYF
TGCGCCAGCAGCCAGACTAGCGGGAGGGCCAGGGATACGCAGTATTTT
>NA|TRBV2|15|few|TRBJ1-2
CASSELRGTNYGYTF
TGTGCCAGCAGTGAACTCCGGGGGACTAACTATGGCTACACCTTC
>NA|TRBV4-2|13|NA|TRBJ2-7
CASSPSRGDEQYF
TGTGCCAGCAGCCCCTCTCGAGGGGACGAGCAGTACTTC
>NA|TRBV29-1|11|NA|TRBJ1-1
CSGVVSTEAFF
TGCAGCGGTGTAGTAAGCACTGAAGCTTTCTTT
>TRBD1|TRBV10-3|15|NA|TRBJ2-3
CAISEGTACTDTQYF
TGTGCCATCAGTGAAGGGACAGCTTGCACAGATACGCAGTATTTT
>NA|TRBV12-5|13|NA|TRBJ1-1
CASCVDLNTEAFF
TGTGCTAGTTGTGTGGACTTGAACACTGAAGCTTTCTTT
>NA|TRBV4-3|17|few|TRBJ1-2
CASSQGLTGMANYGYTF
TGCGCCAGCAGCCAAGGCTTAACAGGGATGGCTAACTATGGCTACACCTTC
>NA|TRBV12-3/TRBV12-4|13|NA|TRBJ2-3
CTSSLGSTDTQYF
TGTACCAGCAGTTTAGGAAGCACAGATACGCAGTATTTT
>NA|TRBV12-3/TRBV12-4|14|NA|TRBJ2-1
CASSYLQEHSREFF
TGTGCCAGCAGTTATCTACAAGAACACAGTCGAGAGTTCTTC
>NA|TRBV10-3|12|NA|TRBJ2-7
CAIKGLSYEQYF
TGTGCCATCAAGGGGTTATCATACGAGCAGTACTTC
>TRBD1|TRBV5-1|18|NA|TRBJ1-6
CASSNRQGATSYNSPLHF
TGCGCCAGCAGCAACAGACAGGGGGCGACGTCCTATAATTCACCCCTCCACTTT
>TRBD2|TRBV12-3/TRBV12-4|17|few|TRBJ2-5
CASSPGTSGGGQLAQYF
TGTGCCAGCAGCCCGGGGACTAGCGGGGGGGGACAATTGGCCCAGTACTTC
>NA|TRBV29-1|12|NA|TRBJ1-2
CSVFGGGGGYTF
TGCAGCGTTTTCGGCGGCGGGGGTGGCTACACCTTC
>TRBD2|TRBV5-1|14|NA|TRBJ2-1
CASTPSGGYNEQFF
TGCGCCAGCACCCCATCGGGGGGCTACAATGAGCAGTTCTTC
>NA|TRBV4-1|16|NA|TRBJ1-2
CASSQEPPRRAYGYTF
TGCGCCAGCAGCCAAGAACCACCCAGACGGGCCTATGGCTACACCTTC
>NA|TRBV27|14|few|TRBJ2-3
CASSLEGRDDTQYF
TGTGCCAGCAGTTTAGAGGGGCGCGACGATACGCAGTATTTT
>NA|TRBV7-8|13|NA|TRBJ2-3
CASSPGVRVGQYF
TGTGCCAGCAGCCCCGGGGTCCGTGTGGGGCAGTATTTT
>TRBD1|TRBV5-6|15|few|TRBJ2-1
CASSWRTGDPNEQFF
TGTGCCAGCAGCTGGCGGACAGGGGATCCCAATGAGCAGTTCTTC
>NA|TRBV10-3|15|many|TRBJ2-1
CATWPGLDYYNEQFF
TGTGCCACCTGGCCGGGACTGGACTACTACAATGAGCAGTTCTTC
>NA|TRBV12-3/TRBV12-4|14|many|TRBJ2-7
CASSPYSGTGEQYF
TGTGCCAGCAGTCCCTACTCAGGGACGGGGGAGCAGTACTTC
>TRBD1|TRBV5-1|14|few|TRBJ2-7
CASSLGQGVDEQYF
TGCGCCAGCAGCTTGGGACAGGGCGTCGACGAGCAGTACTTC
>NA|TRBV29-1|12|few|TRBJ1-1
CSVEPGNAEAFF
TGCAGCGTTGAACCCGGGAACGCTGAAGCTTTCTTT
>NA|TRBV5-6|14|few|TRBJ1-1
CASSFRYGNTEAFF
TGTGCCAGCAGCTTCAGGTACGGGAACACTGAAGCTTTCTTT
>NA|TRBV10-3|16|many|TRBJ2-1
CAISDSKGMAYNEQFF
TGTGCCATCAGTGATAGTAAGGGGATGGCCTACAATGAGCAGTTCTTC
>NA|TRBV15|15|NA|TRBJ1-3
CATSSYRESGNTIYF
TGTGCCACCAGCTCCTACAGGGAGTCGGGAAACACCATATATTTT
>TRBD1|TRBV9|15|few|TRBJ2-1
CASSAEQGVYNEQFF
TGTGCCAGCAGCGCCGAACAGGGGGTCTACAATGAGCAGTTCTTC
>NA|TRBV15|14|few|TRBJ1-5
CATSPGPPNQPQHF
TGTGCCACCAGCCCAGGGCCCCCGAATCAGCCCCAGCATTTT
>TRBD2|TRBV3-1|17|few|TRBJ2-5
CASSQDSRLAVRETQYF
TGTGCCAGCAGCCAAGATAGTAGGCTAGCGGTTCGGGAGACCCAGTACTTC
>NA|TRBV10-3|15|NA|TRBJ2-2
CAIGASTANTGELFF
TGTGCCATCGGGGCGTCGACCGCGAACACCGGGGAGCTGTTTTTT